This T cell receptor (beta chain) is from a study of identical twins' blood T cells. Each TCR cDNA library carried sample-specific barcodes on both ends. TCRdb redid the calling of the 5' RACE reads with MiXCR, one entry per CDR3 protein. Of a few hundred thousand distinct CDR3 sequences in the sample, under 30% were seen once. Study outcomes and limitations: Even for out-of-frame TCRbeta, twins reportedly shared V gene usage much more than unrelated donors.

This clonotype was recorded a few times. Its specificity is unknown. What was sequenced was PBMCs. The clonotype originates from a woman aged 18-49 years in good health.

CDR3 region: CAISEQGGPGNTIYF. CDR3 DNA: TGTGCCATCAGTGAGCAGGGGGGGCCTGGAAACACCATATATTTT. The V and J genes are TRBV10-3 and TRBJ1-3; 7 bases are a match to TRBD1. Germline V gene sequence: CDR1 ENHRY, CDR2 SYGVKD. The CDR3 runs to 15 residues. V dropped 2 bases and J dropped 2; count of bases not matched to a gene: 3.